A single sample is the source of the 31 T cell receptor beta chains below, sequenced in a study of blood T cell repertoires in COVID-19. Sequencing used immunoSEQ multiplex PCR; TCRdb keeps in-frame clones, though not all of them. The sample lists 150,000 to 200,000 clones; roughly 74% were seen once. The specimen was peripheral blood. All receptors derive from a woman of 80 years or more with acute or convalescent COVID-19.

This rearrangement joins TRBV5-1 to TRBJ1-1, with D tentatively TRBD1 (5 bases). The CDR3 loop spans 14 amino acids. CDR1 and CDR2 (germline): SGHRS, YFSETQ. Deletions cut 1 base from V and 3 bases from J, with 10 bases between. The CDR3, as DNA: TGCGCCAGCAGCTTGTACGGGGGTTACACTGAAGCTTTCTTT. Translation gives CASSLYGGYTEAFF.

A few counts support this clone. The CDR3 loop reads CASSPGQQYGYTF. The CDR3 nucleotides are TGCGCCAGCAGCCCCGGACAGCAATATGGCTACACCTTC. J is TRBJ1-2 and V is TRBV5-1; tentative D call: TRBD1 (6 bases). The CDR3 consists of 13 residues. CDR1 SGHRS and CDR2 YFSETQ come from the germline V gene. V was pared by 4 bases and J by 5 bases, with 12 bases between.

The chain joins TRBV14 to TRBJ1-2; maybe TRBD1 (5 bases). The CDR3 sequence is 15 residues long. Germline V gene sequence: CDR1 SGHDN, CDR2 FVKESK. The V gene lost 3 bases and the J gene lost 8 bases, with 19 bases spanning the gap. In nucleotides, the CDR3 is TGTGCCAGCAGCCACCTGCGGGACTCAGCGATGGGCTACACCTTC. Its protein is CASSHLRDSAMGYTF.

In this sample, this clone turned up a few times. V is TRBV6-1 and J is TRBJ1-1, with D tentatively TRBD1 (6 bases). V dropped 0 bases and J dropped 6 bases, with 17 bases sitting between them. This CDR3 has 16 amino acids. Germline assignment: CDR1 MNHNS and CDR2 SASEGT. The CDR3 region has the DNA TGTGCCAGCAGTGAAGCACCGACAGGCCGGTTAGCTGAAGCTTTCTTT. Its protein is CASSEAPTGRLAEAFF.

The rearrangement joins TRBV27 to TRBJ1-6; TRBD1 might be the D (6 bases). Germline CDR1 and CDR2: MNHEY and SMNVEV (reference sequence). V gave up 5 bases and J gave up 9 bases, with 17 bases separating them. CDR3 length: 15 residues. As DNA, the CDR3 is TGTGCCAGCAGTACCTCAGGGGTTAGCTTTTCACCCCTCCACTTT. This sequence encodes CASSTSGVSFSPLHF.

This chain joins TRBV7-2 and TRBJ2-2; tentative D call: TRBD1 (5 bases). The CDR3 contains 16 residues. V dropped 2 bases and J dropped 4 bases, with 14 bases sitting between them. The germline V gene encodes CDR1 SGHTA and CDR2 FQGNSA. The CDR3 loop reads CASSLTSQGSTGELFF. The CDR3 region has the DNA TGTGCCAGCAGCTTAACTTCGCAGGGAAGCACCGGGGAGCTGTTTTTT.

The rearrangement links TRBV27 to TRBJ1-2, with 7 bases aligning to TRBD1. V was clipped by 4 bases and J by 6 bases; unmatched bases: 5. The CDR3 consists of 13 residues. Germline-derived CDR1 and CDR2 are MNHEY and SMNVEV (reference sequence). The CDR3 is CASSSQGTDGYTF. The CDR3 DNA is TGTGCCAGCAGTTCCCAGGGGACAGATGGCTACACCTTC.

The chain couples TRBV11-2 to TRBJ2-3, with 14 bases fitting TRBD2. The germline gives CDR1 SGHAT, CDR2 FQNNGV. V was clipped by 4 bases and J by 8 bases; unmatched bases: 8. CDR3 length equals 16 residues. Here the CDR3 reads CASSSRLAGGEATQYF. CDR3 DNA: TGTGCCAGCAGCTCCCGACTAGCGGGAGGGGAGGCTACGCAGTATTTT.

This clone was seen more than once but under ten times. The CDR3 DNA reads as TGTGCCAGCAGCAAAGGGGTTACTGGAAACACCATATATTTT. The encoded protein is CASSKGVTGNTIYF. V and J are TRBV7-2 and TRBJ1-3, with D perhaps TRBD1 (5 bases). The V gene lost 5 bases and the J gene lost 2 bases, with 10 bases spanning the gap. The CDR3 spans 14 residues. Germline CDR1 and CDR2: SGHTA and FQGNSA. The full variable domain, its missing parts supplied by reference TRBV7-2 and TRBJ1-3, is GAGVSQSPSNKVTEKGKDVELRCDPISGHTALYWYRQSLGQGLEFLIYFQGNSAPDKSGLPSDRFSAERTGGSVSTLTIQRTQQEDSAVYLCASSKGVTGNTIYFGEGSWLTVV.

This sequence joins TRBV6-2 or TRBV6-3 and TRBJ2-1, with 7 bases aligning to TRBD2. CDR1 and CDR2 from the germline V gene are MNHEY and SVGEGT. Trimming removed 6 bases from V and 4 bases from J; junction bases left unmatched: 9. This CDR3 is 15 amino acids long. The CDR3 nucleotides read TGTGCCAGCAGCCGTGGGGGAGGGAGATACAATGAGCAGTTCTTC. Translation: CASSRGGGRYNEQFF.

The table lists this clone with many counts. Written as DNA, the CDR3 is TGCGCCAGCAGCCGTTATCTCAAGACAGTAAATAATTCACCCCTCCACTTT. Translation gives CASSRYLKTVNNSPLHF. V is TRBV4-1 and J is TRBJ1-6, with D possibly matching TRBD1 (5 bases). The CDR3 runs 17 residues. The germline CDR1 and CDR2 sequences are MGHRA and YSYEKL. V was trimmed by 4 bases and J by 5 bases, leaving 18 bases between them.

The chain joins TRBV7-8 to TRBJ2-6, with 7 bases lining up with TRBD1. CDR1 and CDR2 from the germline V gene are SGHVS and FQNEAQ. The CDR3 spans 15 residues. V dropped 5 bases and J dropped 2; count of bases not matched to a gene: 3. CDR3 in DNA: TGTGCCAGCAGCCGGACAGGCGCTGGGGCCAACGTCCTGACTTTC. Its translation is CASSRTGAGANVLTF. Supplemented by reference TRBV7-8 and TRBJ2-6, the full variable domain reads GAGVSQSPRYKVAKRGQDVALRCDPISGHVSLFWYQQALGQGPEFLTYFQNEAQLDKSGLPSDRFFAERPEGSVSTLKIQRTQQEDSAVYLCASSRTGAGANVLTFGAGSRLTVL.

The V and J genes are TRBV6-5 and TRBJ2-2; 7 bases agree with TRBD2. J gave up 8 bases and V 2 bases, and 11 bases lay outside the gene matches. The CDR3 consists of 16 residues. Germline lookup yields CDR1 MNHEY and CDR2 SVGAGI. CDR3 nucleotides: TGTGCCAGCAGTTACCTGGCGGGGGATTTCAAAGGGGAGCTGTTTTTT. Protein: CASSYLAGDFKGELFF.

The gene calls are TRBV28 and TRBJ2-7; D gene ambiguous. Trimming stripped 3 bases from V and 12 bases from J, with 12 bases between. There are 11 residues in the CDR3. Germline V gives CDR1 MDHEN, CDR2 SYDVKM. CDR3 DNA sequence: TGTGCCAGCAGTTTTAAAGGCCCGGGGTACTTC. Translated: CASSFKGPGYF.

This clone was seen a single time. The chain joins TRBV24-1 to TRBJ1-2, with D possibly matching TRBD1 (6 bases). V was cut by 4 bases and J by 0 bases, with 14 bases left in between. The CDR3 spans 16 residues. Germline CDR1 reads KGHDR; CDR2 reads SFDVKD. CDR3 residues: CATSDPGEGTNYGYTF. The CDR3 coding sequence is TGTGCCACCAGTGACCCAGGGGAGGGGACTAACTATGGCTACACCTTC.

CDR3 sequence reads: CASSHPLARGSGYTF. The DNA of the CDR3 is TGTGCCAGCAGCCACCCTTTAGCCAGGGGCTCTGGCTACACCTTC. V usage is TRBV3-1 (or the pseudogene TRBV3-2) and J usage is TRBJ1-2, with D possibly TRBD1 on 6 matching bases. Germline V CDR1 and CDR2: LGHDT, YNNKEL (reference sequence). The CDR3 covers 15 residues. Trimming removed 3 bases from V and 7 bases from J, with 18 bases in between.

The chain is built from TRBV6-6 and TRBJ1-6; tentatively, D is TRBD1 (6 bases). The CDR3 covers 13 residues. V was trimmed by 5 bases and J by 8 bases, leaving 10 bases between them. Germline V CDR1 and CDR2: MNHNY, SVGAGI (reference sequence). The CDR3 DNA reads TGTGCCAGCAGTACAGGGCTCCATTCACCCCTCCACTTT. As protein: CASSTGLHSPLHF.

V is TRBV28 and J is TRBJ2-7; 8 nucleotides match TRBD2. This CDR3 has 12 residues. Germline V gene sequence: CDR1 MDHEN, CDR2 SYDVKM. Trimming took 8 bases from V and 6 from J; bases not matched to a gene: 6. The DNA for the CDR3 is TGTGCCAGCCTTTCGGGAGGGGTCGAGCAGTACTTC. It encodes CASLSGGVEQYF.

The chain joins TRBV7-9 to TRBJ2-3, with 8 bases matching TRBD1. Trimming removed 2 bases from V and 1 base from J; junction bases left unmatched: 5. Germline CDR1 and CDR2: SEHNR and FQNEAQ (reference sequence). CDR3 length equals 16 residues. The CDR3 is CASSLWTGYRTDTQYF. CDR3 in DNA: TGTGCCAGCAGCTTATGGACAGGGTATCGCACAGATACGCAGTATTTT.

The chain couples TRBV18 to TRBJ1-6; D is perhaps TRBD1 (6 bases). The V gene lost 2 bases and the J gene lost 9 bases, with 11 bases spanning the gap. Germline V gene data show CDR1 as KGHSH and CDR2 as LQKENI. The CDR3 consists of 14 residues. As DNA, the CDR3 is TGTGCCAGCTCACCAGAACAGGGTGGTTCACCCCTCCACTTT. It codes for CASSPEQGGSPLHF.

This clone was seen a few times. The chain employs TRBV7-2 and TRBJ1-2; no reliable D call. CDR3 length equals 14 residues. CDR1 SGHTA and CDR2 FQGNSA come from the germline V gene. V was trimmed by 1 base and J by 1 base, leaving 7 bases between them. The CDR3 loop reads CASSLDAVNYGYTF. In nucleotides, the CDR3 is TGTGCCAGCAGCTTAGATGCGGTTAACTATGGCTACACCTTC.

CDR3 nucleotide sequence: TGTGCCACCAGCAGAGATCCGGGGGGACCGAACAATGAGCAGTTCTTC. Its translation: CATSRDPGGPNNEQFF. This chain connects TRBV15 to TRBJ2-1, with 7 nucleotides matching TRBD2. Germline V gene sequence: CDR1 LNHNV, CDR2 YYDKDF (reference sequence). This CDR3 comprises 16 residues. V was clipped by 0 bases and J by 5 bases; unmatched bases: 7.

In this sample, this clone turned up a few times. The chain carries TRBV4-1 and TRBJ1-1; 7 bases are shared with TRBD1. V lost 7 bases and J lost 4; bases outside the gene matches: 9. The CDR3 totals 14 residues. Germline CDR1 is MGHRA and CDR2 is YSYEKL. The CDR3 region is CASTPKGAGTEAFF. The DNA for the CDR3 is TGCGCCAGCACCCCCAAGGGGGCCGGCACTGAAGCTTTCTTT.

The chain couples TRBV30 to TRBJ1-2; 7 nucleotides line up with TRBD1. Germline V gene data show CDR1 as GTSNPN and CDR2 as SVGIG (reference sequence). J was trimmed by 7 bases and V by 2 bases; bases with no gene match: 4. The length of the CDR3 is 12 residues. CDR3 sequence: CAWSTGAGGYTF. Written as DNA, the CDR3 is TGTGCCTGGAGTACAGGGGCTGGTGGCTACACCTTC. The full variable domain, with the rest looked up from reference TRBV30 and TRBJ1-2, is SQTIHQWPATLVQPVGSPLSLECTVEGTSNPNLYWYRQAAGRGLQLLFYSVGIGQISSEVPQNLSASRPQDRQFILSSKKLLLSDSGFYLCAWSTGAGGYTFGSGTRLTVV.

This chain links TRBV4-1 with TRBJ1-2; 8 positions agree with TRBD1. With V trimmed by 3 bases and J by 1 base, 10 bases remained unmatched. Germline V gene data show CDR1 as MGHRA and CDR2 as YSYEKL. The CDR3 consists of 17 residues. The CDR3, as DNA: TGCGCCAGCAGCCAGGGACAGGCGATCAGACTTAACTATGGCTACACCTTC. Translating it yields CASSQGQAIRLNYGYTF.

This clone was seen just once. The chain uses TRBV5-1 and TRBJ1-2; 10 bases are a match to TRBD1. Germline V gene sequence: CDR1 SGHRS, CDR2 YFSETQ. The length of the CDR3 is 15 residues. The V and J ends lost 1 base and 6 bases, in that order; junction bases with no gene match: 6. The CDR3 here is CASSLTGTGVNGYTF. The CDR3 bases are TGCGCCAGCAGCTTGACCGGGACAGGGGTGAATGGCTACACCTTC. Variable domain in full (rest from reference TRBV5-1 and TRBJ1-2): KAGVTQTPRYLIKTRGQQVTLSCSPISGHRSVSWYQQTPGQGLQFLFEYFSETQRNKGNFPGRFSGRQFSNSRSEMNVSTLELGDSALYLCASSLTGTGVNGYTFGSGTRLTVV.

CDR3 protein: CASSRTGYGYTF. CDR3 nucleotide sequence: TGTGCCAGCAGCCGGACAGGATATGGCTACACCTTC. The rearrangement joins TRBV3-1 (or the pseudogene TRBV3-2) to TRBJ1-2; TRBD1 matches 7 bases. The CDR3 has 12 residues. V was clipped by 4 bases and J by 5 bases; unmatched bases: 1. Germline CDR1 reads LGHDT; CDR2 reads YNNKEL (reference sequence).

The rearrangement links TRBV5-1 to TRBJ1-2, with TRBD1 identical over 11 bases. V shed 3 bases and J 4 bases; nucleotides not matched to a gene: 8. Germline V CDR1 and CDR2: SGHRS, YFSETQ. This CDR3 contains 16 residues. In DNA form, the CDR3 reads TGCGCCAGCAGCTGGGGACAGGGGGGATCGGTCTATGGCTACACCTTC. Protein product: CASSWGQGGSVYGYTF.

This chain uses TRBV19 with TRBJ2-7; 12 bases line up with TRBD1. V was clipped by 8 bases and J by 5 bases; unmatched bases: 4. Germline loops: CDR1 LNHDA, CDR2 SQIVND (reference sequence). The CDR3 extends over 13 amino acids. DNA of the CDR3: TGTGCCAGTGGGGGGACAGGGGGCGACGAGCAGTACTTC. Its translation is CASGGTGGDEQYF.

This sequence joins TRBV19 and TRBJ2-3; D is perhaps TRBD2 (6 bases). This CDR3 spans 14 amino acids. Trimming removed 2 bases from V and 8 bases from J, with 14 bases in between. Germline V gene lookup returns CDR1 LNHDA and CDR2 SQIVND (reference sequence). This CDR3 reads CASSITERVGTQYF. The DNA for the CDR3 is TGTGCCAGTAGTATAACTGAGCGGGTGGGTACGCAGTATTTT. The full variable domain, rest sourced from reference TRBV19 and TRBJ2-3, is DGGITQSPKYLFRKEGQNVTLSCEQNLNHDAMYWYRQDPGQGLRLIYYSQIVNDFQKGDIAEGYSVSREKKESFPLTVTSAQKNPTAFYLCASSITERVGTQYFGPGTRLTVL.

CDR3: CSVGAGASSTDTQYF. In DNA form, the CDR3 reads TGCAGCGTTGGGGCAGGGGCCTCTAGCACAGATACGCAGTATTTT. The V and J genes are TRBV29-1 and TRBJ2-3; D is perhaps TRBD1 (6 bases). Germline V gene lookup returns CDR1 SQVTM and CDR2 ANQGSEA. V was cut by 4 bases and J by 0 bases, with 14 bases left in between. CDR3 length: 15 amino acids.